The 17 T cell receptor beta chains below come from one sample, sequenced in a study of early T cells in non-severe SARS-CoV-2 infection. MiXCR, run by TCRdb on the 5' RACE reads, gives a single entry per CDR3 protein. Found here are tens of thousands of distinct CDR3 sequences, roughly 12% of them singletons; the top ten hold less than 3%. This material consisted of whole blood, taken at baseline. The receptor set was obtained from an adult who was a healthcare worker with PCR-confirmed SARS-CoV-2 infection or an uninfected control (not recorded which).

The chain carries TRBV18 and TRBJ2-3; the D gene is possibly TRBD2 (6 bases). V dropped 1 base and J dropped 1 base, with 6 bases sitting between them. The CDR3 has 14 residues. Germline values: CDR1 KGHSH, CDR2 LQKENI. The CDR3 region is CASSPLAGTDTQYF. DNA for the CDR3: TGTGCCAGCTCACCACTAGCGGGCACAGATACGCAGTATTTT.

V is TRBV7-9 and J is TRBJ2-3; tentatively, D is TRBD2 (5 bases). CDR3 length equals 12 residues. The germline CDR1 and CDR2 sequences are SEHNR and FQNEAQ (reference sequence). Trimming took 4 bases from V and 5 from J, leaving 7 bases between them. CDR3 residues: CASSSEGDTQYF. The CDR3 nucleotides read TGTGCCAGCAGCTCAGAGGGAGATACGCAGTATTTT.

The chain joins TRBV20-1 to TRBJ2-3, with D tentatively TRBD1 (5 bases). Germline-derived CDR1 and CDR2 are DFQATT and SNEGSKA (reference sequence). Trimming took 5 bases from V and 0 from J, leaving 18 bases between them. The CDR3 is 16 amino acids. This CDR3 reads CSAGARTTPSTDTQYF. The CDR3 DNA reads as TGCAGTGCTGGGGCTAGGACAACTCCTAGCACAGATACGCAGTATTTT.

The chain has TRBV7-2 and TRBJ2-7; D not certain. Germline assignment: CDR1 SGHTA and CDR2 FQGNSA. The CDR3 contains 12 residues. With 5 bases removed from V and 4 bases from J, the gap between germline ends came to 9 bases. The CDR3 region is CASSARVYEQYF. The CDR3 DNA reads TGTGCCAGCAGCGCCAGAGTTTACGAGCAGTACTTC.

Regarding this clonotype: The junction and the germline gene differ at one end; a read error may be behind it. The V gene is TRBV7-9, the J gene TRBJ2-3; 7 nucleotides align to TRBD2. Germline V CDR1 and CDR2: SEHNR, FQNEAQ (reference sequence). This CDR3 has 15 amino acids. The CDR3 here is CASTATSSSTDTQYF. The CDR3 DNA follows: TGTGCCAGCACCGCGACTAGCTCTAGCACAGATACGCAGTACTTT.

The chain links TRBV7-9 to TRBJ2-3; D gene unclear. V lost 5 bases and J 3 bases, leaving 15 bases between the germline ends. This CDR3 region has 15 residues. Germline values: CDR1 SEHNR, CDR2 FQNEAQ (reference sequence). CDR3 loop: CASSMWAQGTDTQYF. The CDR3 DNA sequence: TGTGCCAGCAGCATGTGGGCCCAAGGAACAGATACGCAGTATTTT.

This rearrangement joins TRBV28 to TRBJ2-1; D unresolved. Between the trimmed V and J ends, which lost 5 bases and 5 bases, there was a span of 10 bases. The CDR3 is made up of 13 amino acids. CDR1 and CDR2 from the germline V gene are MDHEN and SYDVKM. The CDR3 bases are TGTGCCAGCAGTCACTCCGCTAACAATGAGCAGTTCTTC. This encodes CASSHSANNEQFF. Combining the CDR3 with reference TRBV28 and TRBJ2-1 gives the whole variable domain DVKVTQSSRYLVKRTGEKVFLECVQDMDHENMFWYRQDPGLGLRLIYFSYDVKMKEKGDIPEGYSVSREKKERFSLILESASTNQTSMYLCASSHSANNEQFFGPGTRLTVL.

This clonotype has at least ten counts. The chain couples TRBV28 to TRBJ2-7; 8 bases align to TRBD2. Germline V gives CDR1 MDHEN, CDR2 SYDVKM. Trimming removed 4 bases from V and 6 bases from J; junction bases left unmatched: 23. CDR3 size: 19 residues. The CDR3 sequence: CASSSPLGGALEEWGEQYF. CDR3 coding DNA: TGTGCCAGCAGTTCCCCACTCGGGGGGGCCCTGGAAGAATGGGGCGAGCAGTACTTC.

The CDR3 loop reads CASSPGRNRGRQETQYF. The CDR3 DNA is TGTGCCAGCTCACCGGGGCGGAACAGGGGGAGACAAGAGACCCAGTACTTC. V usage is TRBV18 and J usage is TRBJ2-5; 8 bases align to TRBD1. With 3 bases clipped from V and 2 bases from J, the junction kept 11 bases outside the gene matches. CDR1 KGHSH and CDR2 LQKENI come from the germline V gene. The CDR3 runs to 17 residues. Filled out from reference TRBV18 and TRBJ2-5, the complete variable domain reads NAGVMQNPRHLVRRRGQEARLRCSPMKGHSHVYWYRQLPEEGLKFMVYLQKENIIDESGMPKERFSAEFPKEGPSILRIQQVVRGDSAAYFCASSPGRNRGRQETQYFGPGTRLLVL.

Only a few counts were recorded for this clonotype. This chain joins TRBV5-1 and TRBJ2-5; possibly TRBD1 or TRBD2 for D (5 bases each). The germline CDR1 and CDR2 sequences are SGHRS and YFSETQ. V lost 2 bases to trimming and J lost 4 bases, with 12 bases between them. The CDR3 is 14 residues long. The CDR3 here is CASSLAAGPETQYF. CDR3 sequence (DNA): TGCGCCAGCAGCTTAGCGGCAGGGCCAGAGACCCAGTACTTC.

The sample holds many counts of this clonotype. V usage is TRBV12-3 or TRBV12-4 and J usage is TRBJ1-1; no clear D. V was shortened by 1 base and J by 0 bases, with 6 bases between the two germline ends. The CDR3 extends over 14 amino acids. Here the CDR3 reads CASSLGHLNTEAFF. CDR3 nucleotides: TGTGCCAGCAGTTTAGGACATTTGAACACTGAAGCTTTCTTT.

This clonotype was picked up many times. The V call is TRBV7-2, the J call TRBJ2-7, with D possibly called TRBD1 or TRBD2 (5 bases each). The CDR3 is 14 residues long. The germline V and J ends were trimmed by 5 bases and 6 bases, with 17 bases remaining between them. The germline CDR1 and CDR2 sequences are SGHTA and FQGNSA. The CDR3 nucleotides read TGTGCCAGCAGCCCCGACTCGGGGCCCACCGAGCAGTACTTC. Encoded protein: CASSPDSGPTEQYF.

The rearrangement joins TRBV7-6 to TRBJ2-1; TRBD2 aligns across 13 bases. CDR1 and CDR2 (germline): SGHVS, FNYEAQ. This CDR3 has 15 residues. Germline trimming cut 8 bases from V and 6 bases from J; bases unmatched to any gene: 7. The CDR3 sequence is CASRRTSGGSNEQFF. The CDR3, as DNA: TGTGCCAGCCGTCGGACTAGCGGGGGCTCCAATGAGCAGTTCTTC.

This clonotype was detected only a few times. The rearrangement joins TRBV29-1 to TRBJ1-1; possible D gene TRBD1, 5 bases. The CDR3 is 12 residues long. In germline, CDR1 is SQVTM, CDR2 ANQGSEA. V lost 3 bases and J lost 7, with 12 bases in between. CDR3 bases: TGCAGCGTTGATGGGGGGTATGGTGAAGCTTTCTTT. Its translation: CSVDGGYGEAFF.

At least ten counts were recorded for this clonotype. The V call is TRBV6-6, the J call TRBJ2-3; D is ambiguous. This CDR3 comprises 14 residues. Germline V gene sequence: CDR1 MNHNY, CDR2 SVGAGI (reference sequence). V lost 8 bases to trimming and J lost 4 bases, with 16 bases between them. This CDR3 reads CASSKWLGPDTQYF. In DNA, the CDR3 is TGTGCCAGCTCCAAATGGTTAGGGCCAGATACGCAGTATTTT.

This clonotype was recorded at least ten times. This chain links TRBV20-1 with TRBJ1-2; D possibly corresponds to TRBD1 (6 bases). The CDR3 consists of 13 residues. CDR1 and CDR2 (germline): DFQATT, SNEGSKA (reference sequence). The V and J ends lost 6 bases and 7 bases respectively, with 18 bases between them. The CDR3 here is CSASLWGATGYTF. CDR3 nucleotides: TGCAGTGCCAGCCTCTGGGGGGCAACTGGCTACACCTTC.

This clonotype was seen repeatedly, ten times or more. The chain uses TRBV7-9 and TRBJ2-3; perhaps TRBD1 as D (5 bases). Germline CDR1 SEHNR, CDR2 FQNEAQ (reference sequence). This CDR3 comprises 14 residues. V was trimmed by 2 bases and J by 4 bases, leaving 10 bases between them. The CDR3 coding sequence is TGTGCCAGCAGCTTAACCACAGGCGCAGATACGCAGTATTTT. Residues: CASSLTTGADTQYF.